This TCR beta chain was observed in a study of cytomegalovirus exposure and HLA in healthy donors. Study-wide background: A prior analysis found some 110 million unique TCR beta sequences from 150 million to 200 million T cells.

13 Jbeta primers and 60 Vbeta primers were used for the PCR. Using immunoSEQ multiplex PCR, the repertoire was profiled, and TCRdb retains in-frame clones only, with some absent. This repertoire includes 55,000 to 75,000 clones. Notes on this clone: Its antigen is unidentified.

The length of the CDR3 is 11 residues. Trimming took 7 bases from V and 4 from J, leaving 10 bases between them. Germline CDR1 reads SQVTM; CDR2 reads ANQGSEA. Study-level points and caveats: Further analysis was carried out later, and it showed several of the most significant clusters appearing linked to common viral pathogens.

This rearrangement joins TRBV29-1 to TRBJ1-1, with unresolved D. The sample taken for sequencing was PBMCs. This receptor was taken from a male donor in good health and CMV-seronegative. CDR3 in amino acids: CSATVATEAFF. In nucleotides, the CDR3 is TGCAGCGCAACAGTGGCCACTGAAGCTTTCTTT.